This T cell receptor (beta chain) originates from a study of identical twins. This clonotype occurred many times. One entry per CDR3 protein, called by TCRdb with MiXCR from the 5' RACE reads. The profile covers 460,000 or so distinct CDR3 sequences, with approximately 15% appearing a single time and 0.5% to 0.65% taken by the ten largest. Separately, the same data were catalogued under a study of yellow fever vaccine responses in identical twins.

Material for sequencing was CD4+ T cells sorted from blood. The source is a woman between 18 and 30 years old in good health.

For the CDR3, the DNA is TGTGCCAGCAGTCCGGGACAGGGATATTCACCCCTCCACTTT. The encoded protein is CASSPGQGYSPLHF. The gene calls are TRBV6-1 and TRBJ1-6, with 9 bases fitting TRBD1. The CDR3 totals 14 residues. Germline CDR1 and CDR2: MNHNS and SASEGT. V lost 5 bases to trimming and J lost 8 bases; unmatched junction nucleotides: 4.